The 28 T cell receptor beta chains presented below share a single source sample, sequenced in a study of identifying expanded T cells in peripheral blood. The assay was immunoSEQ multiplex PCR, and TCRdb's table has in-frame clones only and misses some. The table has some 100,000 clones, about 88% seen once; the top ten hold 8% to 9%. Input material: blood. All receptors derive from a person aged 18 to 69 in good health.

The gene calls are TRBV6-4 and TRBJ2-1, with a tentative D call TRBD1 (5 bases). The CDR3 extends over 15 amino acids. Deletions cut 2 bases from V and 6 bases from J, with 14 bases between. CDR1 is MRHNA, CDR2 SNTAGT, per germline. The DNA for the CDR3 is TGTGCCAGCAGTGACCAAGGGGCTTACCCCAATGAGCAGTTCTTC. As protein: CASSDQGAYPNEQFF.

This chain uses TRBV7-2 with TRBJ2-2; D may be TRBD2 (6 bases). The V gene lost 3 bases and the J gene lost 1 base, with 9 bases spanning the gap. CDR3 length: 15 residues. The germline V gene encodes CDR1 SGHTA and CDR2 FQGNSA. The CDR3 DNA sequence: TGTGCCAGCAGCTTGGGGGGATTGAACACCGGGGAGCTGTTTTTT. Translated: CASSLGGLNTGELFF.

This rearrangement joins TRBV6-5 to TRBJ1-4; D is unclear. The V gene lost 3 bases and the J gene lost 12 bases, with 14 bases spanning the gap. Germline V CDR1 and CDR2: MNHEY, SVGAGI. This CDR3 is built from 13 residues. The CDR3 reads CASSYKPDGELFF. As DNA, the CDR3 is TGTGCCAGCAGTTATAAACCCGACGGAGAACTGTTTTTT.

The chain joins TRBV30 to TRBJ1-4; no clear D. The germline CDR1 and CDR2 sequences are GTSNPN and SVGIG (reference sequence). V was cut by 3 bases and J by 7 bases, with 9 bases left in between. The CDR3 sequence is 12 residues long. The CDR3 here is CAWRALAEKLFF. The CDR3 nucleotides read TGTGCCTGGAGAGCCCTCGCTGAAAAACTGTTTTTT.

The sample holds a few counts of this clone. The chain links TRBV11-2 to TRBJ1-6; tentatively, D is TRBD1 (6 bases). The CDR3 loop spans 14 amino acids. Trimming shortened V by 4 bases and J by 7 bases, and 11 bases separated the two germline ends. CDR1 is SGHAT and CDR2 is FQNNGV in the germline V gene. CDR3 sequence: CASSYSQGNSPLHF. In DNA form, the CDR3 reads TGTGCCAGCAGCTACTCACAGGGAAATTCACCCCTCCACTTT.

This CDR3 reads CATSKYSGGPETQYF. Here the CDR3 DNA reads TGTGCCACCAGTAAATATAGCGGGGGACCAGAGACCCAGTACTTC. The genes are TRBV15 and TRBJ2-5; 9 positions match TRBD2. The CDR3 length is 15 residues. Germline CDR1 is LNHNV and CDR2 is YYDKDF (reference sequence). V trimming: 6 bases; J trimming: 4 bases; junction bases outside the gene matches: 9.

The gene calls are TRBV6-6 and TRBJ2-7; weak D call: TRBD2 (5 bases). CDR1 MNHNY and CDR2 SVGAGI come from the germline V gene (reference sequence). The V end was cut by 5 bases, the J end by 9 bases, with 17 bases between. This CDR3 contains 13 residues. CDR3: CASSPAGVGGQYF. The CDR3 DNA sequence: TGTGCCAGCAGTCCCGCCGGGGTGGGCGGGCAGTACTTC.

The chain carries TRBV6-5 and TRBJ2-7, with 8 bases lining up with TRBD2. The CDR3 extends over 15 amino acids. CDR1 is MNHEY and CDR2 is SVGAGI in the germline V gene. V shed 4 bases, J shed 5 bases, and the junction held 10 bases outside the gene matches. The CDR3 region is CASSFTSGRTHEQYF. In DNA, the CDR3 is TGTGCCAGCAGTTTCACTAGCGGCCGGACCCACGAGCAGTACTTC.

The chain recombines TRBV7-9 with TRBJ2-5, with TRBD2 as a possible D gene (5 bases). CDR3 length: 14 amino acids. V dropped 5 bases and J dropped 0 bases, with 10 bases sitting between them. The germline V gene has CDR1 SEHNR and CDR2 FQNEAQ (reference sequence). CDR3 amino acids: CASSPGEYQETQYF. Written as DNA, the CDR3 is TGTGCCAGCAGCCCCGGGGAGTACCAAGAGACCCAGTACTTC.

The chain is built from TRBV5-1 and TRBJ2-7; tentative D call: TRBD1 (6 bases). The CDR3 spans 14 residues. Trimming took 2 bases from V and 2 from J, leaving 11 bases between them. Germline V gene sequence: CDR1 SGHRS, CDR2 YFSETQ. This CDR3 is CASSLTGTPYEQYF. CDR3 sequence (DNA): TGCGCCAGCAGCTTAACAGGGACCCCCTACGAGCAGTACTTC.

The rearrangement uses TRBV4-3 and TRBJ2-3; no clear D. The CDR3 spans 15 residues. V was cut by 1 base and J by 1 base, with 9 bases left in between. Germline V gives CDR1 LGHNA, CDR2 YSLEER. For the CDR3, the DNA is TGCGCCAGCAGCCAAGGTAGTTATGGCACAGATACGCAGTATTTT. Protein product: CASSQGSYGTDTQYF.

This clone has only one observation. The rearrangement joins TRBV19 to TRBJ2-5, with 8 positions matching TRBD1. J lost 1 base, V lost 4 bases, and 11 bases had no gene match. Germline V gene sequence: CDR1 LNHDA, CDR2 SQIVND (reference sequence). The CDR3 length is 17 residues. The CDR3 spells CASSTVTGEPIQETQYF. The CDR3 nucleotides read TGTGCCAGTAGTACAGTGACAGGGGAACCGATCCAAGAGACCCAGTACTTC.

The chain joins TRBV4-3 to TRBJ1-3, with no clear D. The CDR3 spans 17 residues. Deletions cut 1 base from V and 4 bases from J, with 17 bases between. Germline loops: CDR1 LGHNA, CDR2 YSLEER. The CDR3 nucleotides are TGCGCCAGCAGCCAAGTCCATCGGGCTATATCGGGAAACACCATATATTTT. Translated, it gives CASSQVHRAISGNTIYF.

The chain uses TRBV5-1 and TRBJ1-1; D not resolved. Germline V CDR1 and CDR2: SGHRS, YFSETQ. Trimming took off 3 bases at V and 6 bases at J, with 9 bases between the two ends. The CDR3 contains 12 residues. CDR3: CASSWAGSEAFF. The CDR3 nucleotides are TGCGCCAGCAGCTGGGCAGGATCTGAAGCTTTCTTT.

The V gene is TRBV19, the J gene TRBJ2-1; D not resolved. The CDR3 is made up of 11 amino acids. The germline V gene encodes CDR1 LNHDA and CDR2 SQIVND (reference sequence). V was clipped by 2 bases and J by 10 bases, with 6 bases between them. CDR3 amino acids: CASSIRLEQFF. Here the CDR3 DNA reads TGTGCCAGTAGTATACGGTTGGAGCAGTTCTTC.

In this sample, this clone turned up a few times. CDR3 sequence (DNA): TGCGCCAGCAGCTTGGCCGCCTATACTGAAGCTTTCTTT. It yields the protein CASSLAAYTEAFF. This chain links TRBV5-1 with TRBJ1-1; D is undetermined. Trimming cost V 0 bases and J 5 bases, with 8 bases left between them. CDR1 SGHRS and CDR2 YFSETQ come from the germline V gene. This CDR3 spans 13 amino acids.

The genes are TRBV28 and TRBJ1-1; tentatively, D is TRBD1 (6 bases). The germline gives CDR1 MDHEN, CDR2 SYDVKM. The length of the CDR3 is 15 residues. V was pared by 2 bases and J by 0 bases, with 10 bases between. CDR3 in amino acids: CASSLPGQLNTEAFF. CDR3 coding DNA: TGTGCCAGCAGTTTACCCGGACAGTTGAACACTGAAGCTTTCTTT.

CDR3 coding DNA: TGTGCCAGCAGCTTACAGGGAGAGAGCACAGATACGCAGTATTTT. Amino acids: CASSLQGESTDTQYF. J is TRBJ2-3 and V is TRBV7-9; D may correspond to TRBD1 or TRBD2 (5 bases each). The ends were cut back, 2 bases at V and 0 bases at J, with 9 bases in the middle. CDR3 length equals 15 residues. Germline V gene lookup returns CDR1 SEHNR and CDR2 FQNEAQ (reference sequence).

The chain combines TRBV7-9 with TRBJ2-5; TRBD2 might be the D (6 bases). CDR3 size: 15 residues. Germline loops: CDR1 SEHNR, CDR2 FQNEAQ (reference sequence). Trimming stripped 4 bases from V and 3 bases from J, with 15 bases between. The chain's CDR3 is CASSSTFPGEETQYF. CDR3 nucleotide sequence: TGTGCCAGCAGCTCAACCTTCCCGGGGGAAGAGACCCAGTACTTC.

The V and J genes are TRBV4-2 and TRBJ2-2; perhaps TRBD1 as D (5 bases). V was pared by 3 bases and J by 0 bases, with 14 bases between. This CDR3 has 17 residues. CDR1 and CDR2 (germline): LGHNA, YNFKEQ. CDR3 nucleotides: TGTGCCAGCAGCCAGAATTCGGACACCACGAACACCGGGGAGCTGTTTTTT. It codes for CASSQNSDTTNTGELFF.

On this clone: Distinct nucleotide sequences in the sample also encode this CDR3. The gene calls are TRBV18 and TRBJ1-5; 9 nucleotides agree with TRBD1. Per the germline V gene, CDR1 is KGHSH and CDR2 is LQKENI. This CDR3 comprises 14 residues. Trimming at V came to 3 bases and at J to 4 bases, leaving 1 base not matched to a gene. CDR3 residues: CASSPTGGNQPQHF. The CDR3 DNA is TGTGCCAGCTCACCGACAGGGGGTAATCAGCCCCAGCATTTT.

The chain is built from TRBV27 and TRBJ1-6; no reliable D call. The CDR3 consists of 15 residues. Per germline, CDR1 MNHEY and CDR2 SMNVEV (reference sequence). Trimming removed 5 bases from V and 5 bases from J, with 13 bases in between. The CDR3 DNA sequence: TGTGCCAGCAGTCCTCTGTTGGAGGATAATTCACCCCTCCACTTT. It is translated as CASSPLLEDNSPLHF.

V is TRBV6-6 and J is TRBJ1-4; no definite D call. Germline values: CDR1 MNHNY, CDR2 SVGAGI (reference sequence). The CDR3 is 11 amino acids. The V end lost 6 bases, the J end lost 8 bases, and 7 bases lay between the germline ends. CDR3 sequence: CASRITEKLFF. DNA for the CDR3: TGTGCCAGCAGAATCACAGAAAAACTGTTTTTT.

The chain is built from TRBV29-1 and TRBJ2-2, with 10 nucleotides matching TRBD2. This CDR3 comprises 14 residues. Germline V CDR1 and CDR2: SQVTM, ANQGSEA. J lost 8 bases, V lost 7 bases, and 10 bases had no gene match. The DNA for the CDR3 is TGCAGCGCCTCTAGCGGGGGCCCCGCGGGGGAGCTGTTTTTT. Its translation is CSASSGGPAGELFF.

V and J are TRBV2 and TRBJ2-7, with D uncertain. CDR3 length: 11 amino acids. Germline V CDR1 and CDR2: SNHLY, FYNNEI. V lost 6 bases and J lost 3, with 6 bases in between. CDR3 protein: CASRLLYEQYF. The DNA of the CDR3 is TGTGCCAGCAGGTTACTCTACGAGCAGTACTTC.

The DNA of the CDR3 is TGTGCCAGCAGTGACAGGGACAATCAGCCCCAGCATTTT. It yields the protein CASSDRDNQPQHF. The rearrangement uses TRBV25-1 and TRBJ1-5; tentatively, D is TRBD1 (5 bases). Trimming removed 3 bases at V and 3 bases at J, with 6 bases between. Germline V lookup: CDR1 MGHDK, CDR2 SYGVNS. This CDR3 has 13 residues.

V and J are TRBV4-1 and TRBJ2-7; TRBD2 matches at 10 bases. CDR1 is MGHRA, CDR2 YSYEKL, per germline. This CDR3 is 13 amino acids long. Trimming took 9 bases from V and 3 from J; bases not matched to a gene: 5. The CDR3 protein is CASGTSEIYEQYF. Written as DNA, the CDR3 is TGCGCCAGTGGGACTAGCGAAATCTACGAGCAGTACTTC.

The gene calls are TRBV29-1 and TRBJ2-1; TRBD2 matches at 8 bases. Germline values: CDR1 SQVTM, CDR2 ANQGSEA. The CDR3 totals 13 residues. V was clipped by 4 bases and J by 2 bases; unmatched bases: 1. CDR3 in DNA: TGCAGCGTTGGACTAGCGACCTACAATGAGCAGTTCTTC. Translated, it gives CSVGLATYNEQFF.